Below are 17 T cell receptor beta chains sequenced from a single sample in a study of regulatory T cells in long-lasting Graves disease. Combining iRepertoire HTBI primers with Arm-PCR of CDR3 regions, the authors built TCR beta libraries. TCRdb reanalysed the multiplex PCR reads using MiXCR and keeps one entry per CDR3 protein. The sample carries 550,000 or so distinct CDR3 sequences, around 12% recorded once. The time point was: newly diagnosed GD, antithyroid drugs for less than 3 months. PBMC-extracted RNA yielded the TCR library. These data also featured in a second study, about T cells in Graves' hyperthyroidism and ophthalmopathy.

Sequenced material: peripheral blood mononuclear cells (PBMCs), taken at new diagnosis, from a patient treated with antithyroid drugs. These receptors were collected from a woman aged 25 to 45 with Graves disease.

This clonotype was recorded many times. The CDR3 sequence is CASRTGLGAEKLFF. In DNA form, the CDR3 reads TGTGCCAGCCGGACCGGACTGGGGGCGGAAAAACTGTTTTTT. The J gene is TRBJ1-4, the V gene TRBV27, with a possible D match to TRBD1 (6 bases). CDR1 and CDR2 from the germline V gene are MNHEY and SMNVEV (reference sequence). The CDR3 spans 14 residues. V was trimmed by 8 bases and J by 8 bases, leaving 18 bases between them.

This clonotype has only a few counts. CDR3 DNA: TGCGCCAGCAGCCTCAGGCTTCGAGGGAATCAGCCCCAGCATTTT. As protein: CASSLRLRGNQPQHF. The chain links TRBV4-1 to TRBJ1-5; no clear D. Germline V gene sequence: CDR1 MGHRA, CDR2 YSYEKL. The CDR3 loop spans 15 amino acids. The V and J ends lost 4 bases and 4 bases respectively, with 14 bases between them.

This chain connects TRBV24-1 to TRBJ2-1; D call uncertain. This CDR3 comprises 11 residues. Trimming left V 6 bases short and J 8 bases short, with 7 bases between. Germline loops: CDR1 KGHDR, CDR2 SFDVKD. The CDR3 loop is CATSFVDEQFF. The CDR3 DNA is TGTGCCACCAGTTTTGTCGATGAGCAGTTCTTC.

Ten or more counts support this clonotype. The gene calls are TRBV2 and TRBJ2-3; D not resolved. Deletions cut 6 bases from V and 6 bases from J, with 16 bases between. CDR1 is SNHLY and CDR2 is FYNNEI in the germline V gene. The CDR3 is 14 residues long. This CDR3 is CASSWGSSSDTQYF. The CDR3 DNA reads as TGTGCCAGCAGCTGGGGATCATCCTCCGATACGCAGTATTTT.

The rearrangement joins TRBV5-8 to TRBJ1-2; D is unclear. In germline, CDR1 is SGHTS, CDR2 YDEGEE. This CDR3 is built from 13 residues. The V end was cut by 2 bases, the J end by 8 bases, with 13 bases between. CDR3 in amino acids: CASSFFRVRGYTF. CDR3 nucleotide sequence: TGTGCCAGCAGCTTTTTTCGTGTGAGGGGCTACACCTTC. The variable domain in full, with the rest retrieved from reference TRBV5-8 and TRBJ1-2, is EAGVTQSPTHLIKTRGQQATLRCSPISGHTSVYWYQQALGLGLQFLLWYDEGEERNRGNFPPRFSGRQFPNYSSELNVNALELEDSALYLCASSFFRVRGYTFGSGTRLTVV.

This clonotype was picked up many times. This sequence joins TRBV12-3 or TRBV12-4 and TRBJ2-5; no clear D gene. Trimming took 3 bases from V and 5 from J, leaving 16 bases between them. This CDR3 comprises 15 residues. As DNA, the CDR3 is TGTGCCAGCAGTTTCCCCTCGACTGGCGTGGAGACCCAGTACTTC. Translating gives CASSFPSTGVETQYF.

This clonotype was seen just once. The rearrangement joins TRBV7-2 to TRBJ2-1; 9 bases are shared with TRBD2. Trimming took 1 base from V and 8 from J; bases not matched to a gene: 6. The germline V gene has CDR1 SGHTA and CDR2 FQGNSA. The CDR3 extends over 15 amino acids. CDR3 DNA sequence: TGTGCCAGCAGCTTAGGGGTAGCGGGAGCTGATGAGCAGTTCTTC. Translation: CASSLGVAGADEQFF.

This chain links TRBV19 with TRBJ2-1; D unresolved. The CDR3 totals 12 residues. Per the germline V gene, CDR1 is LNHDA and CDR2 is SQIVND (reference sequence). V lost 2 bases, J lost 8 bases, and 7 bases lay in between. The CDR3 spells CASSILGHEQFF. The CDR3 coding sequence is TGTGCCAGTAGTATACTGGGTCATGAGCAGTTCTTC.

This clonotype was seen at least ten times. The chain has TRBV3-1 and TRBJ1-6; D may be TRBD1 (5 bases). The CDR3 totals 16 residues. Germline CDR1 is LGHDT and CDR2 is YNNKEL (reference sequence). V was pared by 1 base and J by 7 bases, with 14 bases between. In nucleotides, the CDR3 is TGTGCCAGCAGCCAAGCGTTCTGGGGCTCCAATTCACCCCTCCACTTT. As protein: CASSQAFWGSNSPLHF.

This clonotype has at least ten counts. The rearrangement uses TRBV6-1 and TRBJ1-1, with D perhaps matching TRBD1 (5 bases). Trimming took 7 bases from V and 1 from J, leaving 19 bases between them. The CDR3 is 16 amino acids. Germline V gene sequence: CDR1 MNHNS, CDR2 SASEGT. CDR3 nucleotides: TGTGCCAGCAAAGAATGGGGGGGTAGTCGGAACACTGAAGCTTTCTTT. This sequence encodes CASKEWGGSRNTEAFF.

This clonotype was counted ten times or more. This chain connects TRBV20-1 to TRBJ2-5; D gene uncertain. CDR1 DFQATT and CDR2 SNEGSKA come from the germline V gene (reference sequence). The CDR3 is 13 residues long. V lost 2 bases and J lost 4, with 11 bases in between. CDR3 sequence (DNA): TGCAGTGCTAGACGGACCAGGCGAGAGACCCAGTACTTC. Protein sequence: CSARRTRRETQYF.

At least ten counts were recorded for this clonotype. The V gene is TRBV6-2 or TRBV6-3, the J gene TRBJ2-5; D is ambiguous. The CDR3 has 14 residues. Trimming stripped 0 bases from V and 5 bases from J, with 10 bases between. Germline assignment: CDR1 MNHEY and CDR2 SVGEGT. In nucleotides, the CDR3 is TGTGCCAGCAGTTACTCGATGCTGGGGGAGACCCAGTACTTC. Translating it yields CASSYSMLGETQYF.

In its sample, this clonotype was seen many times. The J gene is TRBJ1-2, the V gene TRBV11-2; 8 bases match TRBD1. Germline CDR1 is SGHAT and CDR2 is FQNNGV. This CDR3 has 15 amino acids. V lost 5 bases to trimming and J lost 2 bases; unmatched junction nucleotides: 7. The CDR3 here is CASSHGGQVNYGYTF. CDR3 in DNA: TGTGCCAGCAGCCACGGGGGACAGGTGAACTATGGCTACACCTTC.

V gene TRBV6-1 combines with J gene TRBJ1-1; 7 bases map to TRBD1. The junction had 5 bases not matched to a gene; V was cut back by 5 bases and J by 5 bases. The CDR3 is 13 amino acids. CDR1 is MNHNS, CDR2 SASEGT, per germline. The CDR3 region is CASSLTGKTEAFF. In nucleotides, the CDR3 is TGTGCCAGCAGTCTGACAGGGAAGACTGAAGCTTTCTTT.

This chain joins TRBV5-6 and TRBJ2-1; D not resolved. V gave up 0 bases and J gave up 2 bases, with 15 bases separating them. Germline V lookup: CDR1 SGHDT, CDR2 YYEEEE. The CDR3 length is 17 residues. The CDR3 spells CASSLVGAVGPYNEQFF. DNA of the CDR3: TGTGCCAGCAGCTTGGTTGGCGCAGTTGGGCCCTACAATGAGCAGTTCTTC. The full variable domain, with the rest looked up from reference TRBV5-6 and TRBJ2-1, is DAGVTQSPTHLIKTRGQQVTLRCSPKSGHDTVSWYQQALGQGPQFIFQYYEEEERQRGNFPDRFSGHQFPNYSSELNVNALLLGDSALYLCASSLVGAVGPYNEQFFGPGTRLTVL.

The chain couples TRBV19 to TRBJ1-5; unclear D gene. Looked up from germline, CDR1 is LNHDA and CDR2 is SQIVND (reference sequence). Trimming shortened V by 3 bases and J by 5 bases, and 8 bases separated the two germline ends. This CDR3 is 13 amino acids long. CDR3 coding DNA: TGTGCCAGTAGTATGGGGTGGTATCAGCCCCAGCATTTT. It codes for CASSMGWYQPQHF.

This clonotype was found a few times. The chain couples TRBV6-2 or TRBV6-3 to TRBJ2-7, with D hard to call. The length of the CDR3 is 13 residues. Germline V gene sequence: CDR1 MNHEY, CDR2 SVGEGT. The V gene lost 2 bases and the J gene lost 1 base, with 6 bases spanning the gap. CDR3 protein: CASSYGISYEQYF. The DNA of the CDR3 is TGTGCCAGCAGTTACGGGATTTCCTACGAGCAGTACTTC.